Listed below are T cell receptor beta chains from one sample, sequenced in a study of OX40 agonist ivuxolimab in advanced cancers. Sequencing was performed with immunoSEQ multiplex PCR; in TCRdb, only in-frame clones are kept and a portion is missing. The sample consists of tens of thousands of clones, around 87% of them appearing once. This sample comprised CD4+ or CD8+ T cells sorted from blood, obtained in a trial of the OX40 agonist ivuxolimab. These receptors came from an adult with an advanced solid tumor such as melanoma, head and neck, liver or kidney cancer. Both conserved end residues are part of each CDR3. A D gene is named only where the DNA matches it firmly.

TRBV15	.	TRBJ2-2	CATSKGDLGAAGELFF	TGTGCCACCAGCAAGGGGGACTTAGGGGCGGCCGGGGAGCTGTTTTTT
TRBV28	.	TRBJ1-1	CASRKGTEAFF	TGTGCCAGCCGTAAGGGGACTGAAGCTTTCTTT
TRBV18	.	TRBJ1-2	CASSPSQSRGGYTF	TGTGCCAGCTCACCTTCACAGAGCCGAGGAGGCTACACCTTC
TRBV9	TRBD1	TRBJ1-2	CASSPGTWDSYGYTF	TGTGCCAGCAGCCCAGGCACTTGGGACAGCTATGGCTACACCTTC
TRBV27	TRBD2	TRBJ2-7	CASSPTGLAGFVQYF	TGTGCCAGCAGTCCTACAGGACTAGCGGGATTTGTGCAGTACTTC
TRBV4-3	TRBD2	TRBJ2-7	CASSHGWAGGSYEQYF	TGCGCCAGCAGCCATGGTTGGGCGGGAGGTTCCTACGAGCAGTACTTC
TRBV18	.	TRBJ2-3	CATFMRQASTDTQYF	TGTGCCACCTTTATGAGGCAGGCCAGCACAGATACGCAGTATTTT
TRBV10-1	TRBD1	TRBJ1-1	CASSAYRGNTEAFF	TGCGCCAGCAGTGCATACAGGGGGAACACTGAAGCTTTCTTT
TRBV6-1	TRBD2	TRBJ2-7	CASRTGTSVFDRDF	TGTGCCAGCAGAACCGGGACTAGCGTCTTCGATCGGGACTTC
TRBV28	TRBD2	TRBJ2-1	CASSFAGLTYNEQFF	TGTGCCAGCAGTTTCGCGGGACTAACCTACAATGAGCAGTTCTTC
TRBV6-1	.	TRBJ2-5	CASSEARGWPMETQYF	TGTGCCAGCAGTGAAGCTCGGGGCTGGCCGATGGAGACCCAGTACTTC
TRBV5-5	.	TRBJ2-3	CASSLIAQSTDTQYF	TGTGCCAGCAGTCTTATAGCGCAAAGCACAGATACGCAGTATTTT
TRBV14	.	TRBJ2-7	CASSHGASYEQYF	TGTGCCAGCAGCCATGGTGCCTCCTACGAGCAGTACTTC
TRBV6-5	.	TRBJ2-6	CASSWGRSSGANVLTF	TGTGCCAGCAGTTGGGGACGGAGCTCTGGGGCCAACGTCCTGACTTTC